This T cell receptor beta chain was profiled in a study of T cells in Graves' hyperthyroidism and ophthalmopathy (dated by TCRdb to the late 2010s). As for the study more broadly: To identify TCR V-J signatures that set the groups apart, the researchers used a discovery cohort of about a hundred patients, made up of about 44 with Graves' ophthalmopathy and 55 to 65 with stable Graves' hyperthyroidism. According to the paper, TCR Vbeta CDR3 sequencing was carried out on 135 peripheral blood samples, which came from some 41 ophthalmopathy, around 75 hyperthyroidism and approximately 17 progressor patients. After blood sampling, hyperthyroidism patients were treated with methimazole at a starting dose of 30 mg daily, and ophthalmopathy patients were treated with high-dose intravenous methylprednisolone. The 80 to 100 discovery patients were randomly divided into training and test sets at a 7:3 ratio. An independent validation cohort of under 20 hyperthyroidism patients and about 15 patients who later progressed to ophthalmopathy tested prospective prediction of ophthalmopathy. In several Graves' hyperthyroidism patients, the study also compared T-cell repertoires from thyroid tissue with T-cell repertoires from blood. What the study reported, not specific to this receptor: Sample size was not statistically predetermined, and blinding of investigators to group allocation was not performed. During validation, the model predicted progression to ophthalmopathy a median of approximately 7 months ahead of onset, with around 71% sensitivity and around 73% specificity. Ophthalmopathy was separated from stable hyperthyroidism by a 13 V-J signature model, with 85% to 90% sensitivity and approximately 84% specificity obtained in cross-validation and 80%/75% obtained in testing. Blood samples also contained most of the expanded thyroid clonotypes (frequency above 0.001), which suggests that blood repertoires may reflect thyroid immune responses.

Amplification of TCR beta CDR3 regions was carried out from RNA transcripts. The TCR CDR3 was subjected to a first round of RT-PCR using the HTBI primer set and the Qiagen OneStep RT-PCR kit. Libraries were constructed in a second round of multiplex PCR, after which size selection and purification were performed. Libraries were sequenced paired-end with 100 bp reads on an Illumina HiSeq2000. Concerning the study's data processing: SOAPnuke was used to process the raw data, removing reads that contained adapters or uncalled bases, had a mean Phred below 15, or lacked an exact match to the constant primer or identifier. High-quality paired reads were merged with COPE v1.2.5, and unique nucleotide sequences were defined as clonotypes. MiTCR v1.1 was used to align clonotypes to the IMGT TRBV, TRBD and TRBJ reference segments. The analysis included only V-J combinations with a frequency above 0.0001, which together covered roughly 99% of the repertoires. The TCS score was defined as F50 (clonal expansion) divided by E x V (chaos), with BLOSUM62-based TCRdist calculated between CDR3 peptides within each V-J. Welch's t-statistics and random forest reduced 500 to 650 V-J features to 10 to 15, which were used in a naive Bayes classifier (R e1071). The Morisita-Horn index was used to measure how similar the thyroid and blood repertoires were. In TCRdb, the public reads were trimmed at Q25 with fastp and aligned with MiXCR, with productive beta chains retained. Here each entry gathers all rows of one CDR3 protein and keeps the most common genes and DNA. For this entry, the V and J calls and clone size follow TCRdb and not the study's own pipeline. In this sample the table shows 550,000 to 600,000 distinct CDR3 sequences, roughly 46% of which occur a single time. Together, the top ten hold 15% to 20% of the sample.

This clonotype occurred once. The antigen this receptor binds is unknown. Per-base quality was not reported, and no clone a single base away is much larger than it. One read offers little support. Exclusion was applied to patients with uncontrolled infections, other autoimmune diseases, pregnancy or lactation. Diagnoses relied on clinical symptoms, serum thyroxine and TRAb, thyroid ultrasound and orbital computed tomography. Total RNA was extracted using Trizol reagent, and RNA quality was assessed on an Agilent 2100 Bioanalyzer. CDR1 SEHNR and CDR2 FQNEAQ were looked up in the germline V gene (reference sequence). From the cysteine through the phenylalanine, the CDR3 covers 16 amino acids. Of all the DNA, just the CDR3 is kept, 48 bases in frame from base 1. Trimmed from V: 4 bases; trimmed from J: 2 bases; junction bases lacking a gene match: 10.

This receptor chain uses TRBV7-9 and TRBJ2-7; the central 8 bases match TRBD1. This receptor was identified in an adult woman with Graves' disease, either hyperthyroidism or ophthalmopathy (not recorded which). The sequenced sample consisted of peripheral blood or thyroid tissue (not recorded which). The sequenced DNA is TGTGCCAGCAGCTCTGGGACAGGCGTCCGCCCCTACGAGCAGTACTTC. It codes for CASSSGTGVRPYEQYF.